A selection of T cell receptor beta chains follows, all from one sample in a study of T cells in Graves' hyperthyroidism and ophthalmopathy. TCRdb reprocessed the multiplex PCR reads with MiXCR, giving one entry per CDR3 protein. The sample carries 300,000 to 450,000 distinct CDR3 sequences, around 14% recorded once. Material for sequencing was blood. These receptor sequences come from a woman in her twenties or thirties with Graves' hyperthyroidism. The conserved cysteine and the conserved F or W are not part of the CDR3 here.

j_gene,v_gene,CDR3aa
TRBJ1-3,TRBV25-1,ASSESGTVSGNTIY
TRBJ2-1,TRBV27,ASSPLAGMEVNEQF
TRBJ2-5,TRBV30,ACATQETGGETQY
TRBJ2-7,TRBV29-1,SVETVTGAYEQY
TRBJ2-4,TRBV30,AWSVPGGDIQY
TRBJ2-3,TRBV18,ASCGLAGGTDAQY
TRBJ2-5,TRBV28,ASGWAQVIQETQY
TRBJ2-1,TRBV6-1,ASSAVWQNNEQF
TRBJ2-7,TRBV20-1,SARRGLAGVFEQY
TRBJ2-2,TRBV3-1,ASSQFGELF
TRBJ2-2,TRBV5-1,ASSLAGTGISTGELF
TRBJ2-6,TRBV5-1,AIDNGQGNSGANVLT
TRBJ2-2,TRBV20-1,SVALAGGPTGELF
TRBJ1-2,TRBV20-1,SARERVGYT
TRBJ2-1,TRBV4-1,ASSQGTSGTEQF
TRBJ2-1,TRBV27,ASSLRQAYNEQF
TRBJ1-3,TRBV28,ASTFRPGSGNTIY
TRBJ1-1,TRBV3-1,ASSQKNTEAF
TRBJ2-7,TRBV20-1,SAHLGGSGTPLGLADYEQY
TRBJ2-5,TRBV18,ASSGTSGIKQETQY
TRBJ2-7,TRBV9,ASSVGTGVSYEQY
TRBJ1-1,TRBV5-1,ASSLDRMNTEAS
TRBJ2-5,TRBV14,ASSHYGLVQY
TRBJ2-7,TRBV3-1,ASSQDRGRGYEQY
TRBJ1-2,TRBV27,ASLPSWAGGGAYGYT
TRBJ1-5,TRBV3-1,ASSQVLGYQPQH
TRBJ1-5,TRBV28,ASSPETGRKQPQH
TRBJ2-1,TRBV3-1,ASSQEYLAGSNEQF
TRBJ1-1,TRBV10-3,AIREVKNTEAF
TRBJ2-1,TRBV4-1,ASSQGTGEPYNEQF
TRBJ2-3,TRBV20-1,SARANTDTQY
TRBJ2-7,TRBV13,ASSLGRGVYEQY
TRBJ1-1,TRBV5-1,ASSLEGGTTEVF
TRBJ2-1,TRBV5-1,ASRASEYNEQF
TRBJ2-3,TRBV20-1,SARDQPSGRAWGTQY
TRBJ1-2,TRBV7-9,ASSSDLLLDRGRRNYGYT